Below, 9 T cell receptor beta chains from the same sample are listed, as sequenced in a study of blood T cell repertoires in COVID-19 (dated by TCRdb to about 2020). Library preparation was by the immunoSEQ multiplex PCR assay. Imported from immuneACCESS, the table was reduced by TCRdb to in-frame sequences with V and J called. These copies leave out some clones; in studies compared against another copy, an unresolved V gene accounts for under half, and the cause of the remainder is not known. In this sample the table shows 250,000 to 350,000 clones, approximately 83% of which occur a single time. The top ten clones comprise about a sixth of the sample. Sequenced sample: peripheral blood. Source of these receptors: a person aged 70 to 85 with COVID-19, enrolled during active disease.

V usage is TRBV19 and J usage is TRBJ2-1; no clear D gene. V lost 4 bases and J lost 4, with 14 bases in between. This CDR3 has 15 amino acids. The germline V gene encodes CDR1 LNHDA and CDR2 SQIVND (reference sequence). Here the CDR3 reads CASSRAEFGYNEQFF. The CDR3 DNA is TGTGCCAGTAGTAGGGCAGAATTCGGATACAATGAGCAGTTCTTC.

The chain couples TRBV28 to TRBJ1-5; 8 bases map to TRBD1. In germline, CDR1 is MDHEN, CDR2 SYDVKM. V lost 3 bases to trimming and J lost 1 base; unmatched junction nucleotides: 11. The CDR3 totals 18 residues. CDR3 sequence reads: CASSFMGARTGSNQPQHF. Written as DNA, the CDR3 is TGTGCCAGCAGTTTCATGGGGGCGCGGACAGGGAGCAATCAGCCCCAGCATTTT.

This chain joins TRBV5-1 and TRBJ2-3; 10 bases agree with TRBD1. Germline-derived CDR1 and CDR2 are SGHRS and YFSETQ. V trimming: 2 bases; J trimming: 3 bases; junction bases outside the gene matches: 6. This CDR3 spans 16 amino acids. CDR3 loop: CASSLQTGGDTDTQYF. Written as DNA, the CDR3 is TGCGCCAGCAGCTTACAGACAGGGGGCGATACAGATACGCAGTATTTT.

The chain has TRBV7-3 and TRBJ2-3; the match to TRBD2 covers 7 bases. Trimming cost V 0 bases and J 1 base; bases outside gene matches: 4. The germline V gene has CDR1 SGHTA and CDR2 FQGTGA. The CDR3 covers 16 residues. CDR3 region: CASSLTAGLGTDTQYF. CDR3 sequence (DNA): TGTGCCAGCAGCTTAACAGCGGGGTTAGGCACAGATACGCAGTATTTT.

The genes are TRBV3-1 (or the pseudogene TRBV3-2) and TRBJ2-1, with 7 positions matching TRBD2. J was trimmed by 10 bases and V by 4 bases; bases with no gene match: 16. Germline CDR1 and CDR2: LGHDT and YNNKEL (reference sequence). This CDR3 spans 16 amino acids. CDR3: CASSRLVGLSDPEQFF. In nucleotides, the CDR3 is TGTGCCAGCAGCCGTCTCGTGGGACTATCCGACCCAGAGCAGTTCTTC.

The chain joins TRBV5-8 to TRBJ1-5; 8 bases line up with TRBD1. CDR3 size: 17 residues. Per germline, CDR1 SGHTS and CDR2 YDEGEE. Unmatched junction bases numbered 14, after V lost 4 bases and J lost 5 bases. The CDR3 spells CASSAGQGPSRYQPQHF. CDR3 nucleotide sequence: TGTGCCAGCAGCGCCGGACAGGGACCGTCTCGGTATCAGCCCCAGCATTTT.

V and J are TRBV30 and TRBJ1-6; D perhaps matches TRBD1 (6 bases). The CDR3 totals 14 residues. Trimming shortened V by 4 bases and J by 5 bases, and 12 bases separated the two germline ends. Germline CDR1 is GTSNPN and CDR2 is SVGIG (reference sequence). CDR3 loop: CAWKQGTDNSPLHF. The CDR3 coding sequence is TGTGCCTGGAAACAGGGAACGGATAATTCACCCCTCCACTTT. The complete variable domain, with remaining parts taken from reference TRBV30 and TRBJ1-6, reads SQTIHQWPATLVQPVGSPLSLECTVEGTSNPNLYWYRQAAGRGLQLLFYSVGIGQISSEVPQNLSASRPQDRQFILSSKKLLLSDSGFYLCAWKQGTDNSPLHFGNGTRLTVT.

The rearrangement uses TRBV7-6 and TRBJ1-2; D may be TRBD1 (6 bases). V lost 1 base and J 8 bases, leaving 17 bases between the germline ends. The CDR3 is made up of 15 amino acids. Germline V gene data show CDR1 as SGHVS and CDR2 as FNYEAQ. The CDR3 is CASSLDQGTSRGYTF. DNA for the CDR3: TGTGCCAGCAGCTTAGACCAGGGGACCTCGCGGGGCTACACCTTC.

The chain has TRBV19 and TRBJ1-2; tentative D call: TRBD1 (6 bases). Germline assignment: CDR1 LNHDA and CDR2 SQIVND (reference sequence). This CDR3 has 14 residues. Trimming pared 10 bases from V and 1 base from J, leaving 16 bases between. The CDR3 coding sequence is TGTGCCATAAGACAGGTCGGAGATAACTATGGCTACACCTTC. This encodes CAIRQVGDNYGYTF. The variable domain in full, completed from reference TRBV19 and TRBJ1-2, reads DGGITQSPKYLFRKEGQNVTLSCEQNLNHDAMYWYRQDPGQGLRLIYYSQIVNDFQKGDIAEGYSVSREKKESFPLTVTSAQKNPTAFYLCAIRQVGDNYGYTFGSGTRLTVV.